Included here is one T cell receptor beta chain sequence, with context. The antigen is not known. Repertoires were generated with immunoSEQ multiplex PCR, while TCRdb's copy carries only in-frame clones and drops some. The sample lists about 99,000 clones, about 81% occurring once. Germline CDR1 and CDR2: MNHNS and SASEGT. The CDR3 runs to 14 residues. V lost 4 bases, J lost 10 bases, and 17 bases lay in between. The entry originates in a study of T cell clones after liver transplantation. The study, taken as a whole, reports: The donor-reactive repertoire was only partly measurable in a couple of subjects, lacking donor cells. Donor-reactive sequences fell more than third party-reactive ones, suggesting partial deletion.

This TCR came from a human donor who received a liver transplant. Sample: CD4+ T cells from blood, taken before liver transplant. This chain links TRBV6-1 with TRBJ2-1; D is possibly TRBD1 (6 bases). The CDR3 DNA reads TGTGCCAGCAGTGCAACAGGGAAACTTGGGGAGCAGTTCTTC. Translated, it gives CASSATGKLGEQFF.